Presented here are 18 T cell receptor beta chains from one specimen sequenced in a study of vaccination and CD4 T cells after COVID-19. Treatment defined: roughly ten-day PBMC culture with coronavirus spike peptide pools or control peptides (ViraFEST assay). These TCRs are of unknown antigen specificity. The Oncomine TCR Beta short-read assay sequenced DNA from cultured CD4+ T cells. TCRdb re-analysed the PCR reads in MiXCR, keeping a single row per CDR3 protein. The profile shows 15,000 to 20,000 distinct CDR3 sequences, more than 50% of them singletons. The sample consisted of CD4+ T cells from blood, cultured in vitro. Source of these receptors: a human donor who had recovered from COVID-19.

The V gene is TRBV6-1, the J gene TRBJ1-1; a possible D gene is TRBD1 (5 bases). This CDR3 contains 13 residues. Deletions cut 2 bases from V and 10 bases from J, with 14 bases between. Germline V gene data show CDR1 as MNHNS and CDR2 as SASEGT. The CDR3 spells CASSEQGRVTAFF. As DNA, the CDR3 is TGTGCCAGCAGTGAACAGGGCAGGGTTACAGCTTTCTTT.

V and J are TRBV5-1 and TRBJ2-7; perhaps TRBD2 as D (6 bases). The length of the CDR3 is 14 residues. V was cut by 7 bases and J by 4 bases, with 18 bases left in between. CDR1 and CDR2 from the germline V gene are SGHRS and YFSETQ. The CDR3 bases are TGCGCCAGCCGTAGGGAGGCGGGAAGTTACGAGCAGTACTTC. Translated, it gives CASRREAGSYEQYF.

The rearrangement uses TRBV18 and TRBJ2-7; TRBD2 might be the D (5 bases). Germline values: CDR1 KGHSH, CDR2 LQKENI. The CDR3 spans 15 residues. The V and J ends lost 3 bases and 1 base respectively, with 13 bases between them. CDR3: CASSPPGSTSYEQYF. CDR3 DNA sequence: TGTGCCAGCTCACCGCCGGGGTCCACATCCTACGAGCAGTACTTC.

The gene calls are TRBV6-2 or TRBV6-3 and TRBJ2-5, with no clear D. The CDR3 length is 15 residues. V lost 2 bases and J 2 bases, leaving 12 bases between the germline ends. The germline gives CDR1 MNHEY, CDR2 SVGEGT. This CDR3 is CASSYQASNQETQYF. The CDR3 nucleotides are TGTGCCAGCAGTTACCAGGCCTCGAATCAAGAGACCCAGTACTTC.

V is TRBV6-2 or TRBV6-3 and J is TRBJ2-1; 9 bases match TRBD2. This CDR3 comprises 15 residues. Trimming removed 7 bases from V and 7 bases from J; junction bases left unmatched: 11. The germline V gene has CDR1 MNHEY and CDR2 SVGEGT. For the CDR3, the DNA is TGTGCCAGCATGACGGGCGGGAGCGGGAGGAATGAGCAGTTCTTC. This encodes CASMTGGSGRNEQFF.

The DNA of the CDR3 is TGTGCCAGCAGCACCTACAGGGGAAGCGGCTACACCTTC. This gives the protein CASSTYRGSGYTF. The chain couples TRBV2 to TRBJ1-2, with TRBD1 matching over 7 bases. V lost 6 bases, J lost 8 bases, and 9 bases stayed unmatched. This CDR3 region has 13 residues. Germline V CDR1 and CDR2: SNHLY, FYNNEI.

This clonotype has only one observation. V gene TRBV6-1 combines with J gene TRBJ2-7; no definite D call. V dropped 8 bases and J dropped 1 base, with 9 bases sitting between them. The CDR3 has 12 amino acids. Germline V CDR1 and CDR2: MNHNS, SASEGT. DNA of the CDR3: TGTGCCAGCTTGGACGGGTCCTACGAGCAGTACTTC. This gives the protein CASLDGSYEQYF.

This clonotype was found a few times. The chain has TRBV30 and TRBJ1-6; the match to TRBD1 covers 8 bases. This CDR3 spans 15 amino acids. Germline assignment: CDR1 GTSNPN and CDR2 SVGIG (reference sequence). The junction had 3 bases not matched to a gene; V was cut back by 2 bases and J by 3 bases. Here the CDR3 DNA reads TGTGCCTGGAGTACCGGGACAGGCTATAATTCACCCCTCCACTTT. It specifies CAWSTGTGYNSPLHF.

This sequence joins TRBV7-2 and TRBJ1-2; 8 bases match TRBD1. The CDR3 contains 14 residues. Germline assignment: CDR1 SGHTA and CDR2 FQGNSA. V lost 1 base, J lost 5 bases, and 3 bases stayed unmatched. The CDR3 nucleotides read TGTGCCAGCAGCTTAGAGGGGACAGGATATGGCTACACCTTC. Translation gives CASSLEGTGYGYTF.

The sample holds one count of this clonotype. This chain joins TRBV28 and TRBJ2-4; unclear D gene. V was pared by 3 bases and J by 1 base, with 7 bases between. This CDR3 comprises 14 residues. The V gene's germline CDR1 is MDHEN and CDR2 SYDVKM. CDR3 loop: CASSFHAAKNIQYF. The CDR3 DNA follows: TGTGCCAGCAGTTTCCATGCGGCCAAAAACATTCAGTACTTC.

This sequence joins TRBV20-1 and TRBJ1-6, with a possible D match to TRBD1 (6 bases). The germline V gene has CDR1 DFQATT and CDR2 SNEGSKA (reference sequence). Trimming cost V 0 bases and J 7 bases, with 19 bases left between them. The CDR3 sequence is 17 residues long. Written as DNA, the CDR3 is TGCAGTGCTAGAGATATGCAGGGGACCCTCAGGAATTCACCCCTCCACTTT. It yields the protein CSARDMQGTLRNSPLHF.

The V gene is TRBV11-1, the J gene TRBJ1-2; D perhaps matches TRBD1 (5 bases). Per the germline V gene, CDR1 is SGHAT and CDR2 is FQDESV (reference sequence). CDR3 length equals 12 residues. The V end was cut by 5 bases, the J end by 4 bases, with 8 bases between. This CDR3 is CASSTGGYGYTF. The CDR3 region has the DNA TGTGCCAGCAGCACAGGTGGCTATGGCTACACCTTC.

The chain couples TRBV2 to TRBJ2-5; 8 bases are a match to TRBD1. The CDR3 contains 15 residues. Looked up from germline, CDR1 is SNHLY and CDR2 is FYNNEI. With 5 bases clipped from V and 5 bases from J, the junction kept 10 bases outside the gene matches. CDR3 sequence: CASSMDRASGETQYF. The CDR3, as DNA: TGTGCCAGCAGTATGGACAGGGCTTCGGGTGAGACCCAGTACTTC.

V usage is TRBV6-5 and J usage is TRBJ1-1; D unclear. V lost 4 bases to trimming and J lost 5 bases, with 11 bases between them. The CDR3 extends over 13 amino acids. CDR1 is MNHEY, CDR2 SVGAGI, per germline. CDR3 in DNA: TGTGCCAGCAGTTGGACGGTTGAGACTGAAGCTTTCTTT. Translated: CASSWTVETEAFF.

The chain links TRBV7-3 to TRBJ1-3; D unresolved. The CDR3 spans 13 residues. V was pared by 5 bases and J by 4 bases, with 9 bases between. Germline V gene lookup returns CDR1 SGHTA and CDR2 FQGTGA. Here the CDR3 reads CASSPTLGNTIYF. DNA for the CDR3: TGTGCCAGCAGCCCTACGCTCGGAAACACCATATATTTT.

This chain connects TRBV6-2 or TRBV6-3 to TRBJ1-2, with a tentative D call TRBD1 (5 bases). The CDR3 runs 12 residues. The germline V gene has CDR1 MNHEY and CDR2 SVGEGT. V lost 4 bases, J lost 9 bases, and 12 bases lay in between. CDR3 nucleotides: TGTGCCAGCAGTTGGGGCCCCACAAGCTACACCTTC. It yields the protein CASSWGPTSYTF.

The V gene is TRBV7-3, the J gene TRBJ1-2; a weak D match, TRBD1 (5 bases). Trimming left V 5 bases short and J 5 bases short, with 12 bases between. The CDR3 has 13 residues. Germline V CDR1 and CDR2: SGHTA, FQGTGA. CDR3 nucleotides: TGTGCCAGCAGCCCGGCGGAGGGGTATGGCTACACCTTC. Amino acids: CASSPAEGYGYTF.

The V call is TRBV7-2, the J call TRBJ2-2; D gene unclear. Trimming left V 8 bases short and J 8 bases short, with 9 bases between. CDR3 length: 11 amino acids. CDR1 and CDR2 from the germline V gene are SGHTA and FQGNSA. CDR3: CASFGRGELFF. The CDR3 DNA reads as TGTGCCAGCTTTGGGCGGGGGGAGCTGTTTTTT.